This entry describes one T cell receptor beta chain. The protocol was immunoSEQ multiplex PCR, while the TCRdb copy is restricted to in-frame clones and leaves out a portion. Of about 130,000 clones detected, 85% to 90% appear once; the ten largest clones hold approximately 30%. This sample stems from a study of blood T cell repertoires in COVID-19. Sequenced sample: peripheral blood. The TCR comes from a woman of 80 years or more with acute or convalescent COVID-19.

The CDR3 DNA follows: TGCGCCAGCAGCCAGGGGATGGGGAGGCAGCCCCAGCATTTT. It specifies CASSQGMGRQPQHF. The gene calls are TRBV4-1 and TRBJ1-5; no clear D gene. Trimming took 3 bases from V and 7 from J, leaving 13 bases between them. The CDR3 is 14 residues long. Per germline, CDR1 MGHRA and CDR2 YSYEKL.